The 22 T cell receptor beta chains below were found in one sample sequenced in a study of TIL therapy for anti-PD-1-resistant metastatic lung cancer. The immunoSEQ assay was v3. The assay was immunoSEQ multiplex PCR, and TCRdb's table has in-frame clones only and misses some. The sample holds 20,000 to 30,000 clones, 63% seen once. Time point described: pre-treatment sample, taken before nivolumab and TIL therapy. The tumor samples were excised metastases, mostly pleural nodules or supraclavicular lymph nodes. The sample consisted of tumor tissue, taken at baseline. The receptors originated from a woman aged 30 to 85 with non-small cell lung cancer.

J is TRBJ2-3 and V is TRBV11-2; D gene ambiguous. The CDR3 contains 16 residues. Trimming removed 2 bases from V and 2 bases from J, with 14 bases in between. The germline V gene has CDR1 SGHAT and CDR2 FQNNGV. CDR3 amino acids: CASSLIHWADTDTQYF. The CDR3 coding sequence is TGTGCCAGCAGCTTAATTCATTGGGCGGACACAGATACGCAGTATTTT.

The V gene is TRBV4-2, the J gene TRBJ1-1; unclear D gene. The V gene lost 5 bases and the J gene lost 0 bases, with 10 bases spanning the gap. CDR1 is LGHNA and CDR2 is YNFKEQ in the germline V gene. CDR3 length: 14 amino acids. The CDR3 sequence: CASSLYQMNTEAFF. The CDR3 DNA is TGTGCCAGCAGCTTGTATCAGATGAACACTGAAGCTTTCTTT.

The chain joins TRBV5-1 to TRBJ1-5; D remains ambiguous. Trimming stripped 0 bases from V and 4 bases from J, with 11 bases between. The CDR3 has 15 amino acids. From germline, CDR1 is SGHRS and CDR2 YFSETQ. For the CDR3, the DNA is TGCGCCAGCAGCTTGGACCTCGGTGCTAATCAGCCCCAGCATTTT. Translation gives CASSLDLGANQPQHF.

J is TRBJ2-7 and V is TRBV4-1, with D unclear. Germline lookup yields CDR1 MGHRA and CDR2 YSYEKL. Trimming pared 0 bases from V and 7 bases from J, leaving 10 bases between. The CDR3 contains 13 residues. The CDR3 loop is CASSQDPYLEQYF. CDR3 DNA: TGCGCCAGCAGCCAAGACCCTTATCTTGAGCAGTACTTC.

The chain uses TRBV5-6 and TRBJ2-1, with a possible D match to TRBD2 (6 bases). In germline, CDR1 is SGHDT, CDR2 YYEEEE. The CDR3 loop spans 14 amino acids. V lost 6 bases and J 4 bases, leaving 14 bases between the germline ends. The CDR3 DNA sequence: TGTGCCAGCACCCGCACTAGCAGGTACAATGAGCAGTTCTTC. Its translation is CASTRTSRYNEQFF.

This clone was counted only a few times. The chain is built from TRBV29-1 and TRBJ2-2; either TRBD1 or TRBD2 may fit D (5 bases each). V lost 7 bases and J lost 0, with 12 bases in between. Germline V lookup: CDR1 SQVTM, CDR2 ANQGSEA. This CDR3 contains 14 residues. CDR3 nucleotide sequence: TGCAGCGCCCTTTGGGGGACGAACACCGGGGAGCTGTTTTTT. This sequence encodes CSALWGTNTGELFF.

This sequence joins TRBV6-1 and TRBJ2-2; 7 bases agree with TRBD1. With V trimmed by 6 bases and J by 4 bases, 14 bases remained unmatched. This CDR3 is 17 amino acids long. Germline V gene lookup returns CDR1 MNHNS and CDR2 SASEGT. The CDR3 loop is CASSEQRQGIRTGELFF. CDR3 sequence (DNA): TGTGCCAGCAGCGAACAAAGACAGGGAATTCGCACCGGGGAGCTGTTTTTT.

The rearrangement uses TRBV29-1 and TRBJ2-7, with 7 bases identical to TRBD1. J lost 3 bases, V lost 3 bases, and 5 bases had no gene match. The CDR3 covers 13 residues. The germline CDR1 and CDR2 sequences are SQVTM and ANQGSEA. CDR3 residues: CSVDLRDSYEQYF. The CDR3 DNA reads TGCAGCGTTGACCTCCGGGACAGCTACGAGCAGTACTTC.

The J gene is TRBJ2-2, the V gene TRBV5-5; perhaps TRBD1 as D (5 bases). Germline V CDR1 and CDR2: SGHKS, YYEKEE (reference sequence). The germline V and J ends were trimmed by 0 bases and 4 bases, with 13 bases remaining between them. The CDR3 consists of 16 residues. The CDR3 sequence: CASSLGLQGPTGELFF. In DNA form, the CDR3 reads TGTGCCAGCAGCTTGGGGTTGCAGGGCCCCACCGGGGAGCTGTTTTTT. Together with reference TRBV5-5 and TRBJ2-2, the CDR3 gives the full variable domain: DAGVTQSPTHLIKTRGQQVTLRCSPISGHKSVSWYQQVLGQGPQFIFQYYEKEERGRGNFPDRFSARQFPNYSSELNVNALLLGDSALYLCASSLGLQGPTGELFFGEGSRLTVL.

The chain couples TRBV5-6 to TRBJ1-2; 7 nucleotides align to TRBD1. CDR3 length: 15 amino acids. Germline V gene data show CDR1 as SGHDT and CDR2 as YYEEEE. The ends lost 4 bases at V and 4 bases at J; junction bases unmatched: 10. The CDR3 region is CASSVGRDSGYGYTF. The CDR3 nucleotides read TGTGCCAGCAGCGTGGGGAGGGACAGCGGCTATGGCTACACCTTC.

The CDR3 DNA reads as TGTGCCAGCTCACCACCTACAGCGGACGAGCAGTACTTC. It codes for CASSPPTADEQYF. V usage is TRBV18 and J usage is TRBJ2-7; a possible D gene is TRBD2 (5 bases). Trimming removed 0 bases at V and 5 bases at J, with 8 bases between. CDR1 and CDR2 (germline): KGHSH, LQKENI. The CDR3 is made up of 13 amino acids. Drawing the rest from reference TRBV18 and TRBJ2-7, the complete variable domain is NAGVMQNPRHLVRRRGQEARLRCSPMKGHSHVYWYRQLPEEGLKFMVYLQKENIIDESGMPKERFSAEFPKEGPSILRIQQVVRGDSAAYFCASSPPTADEQYFGPGTRLTVT.

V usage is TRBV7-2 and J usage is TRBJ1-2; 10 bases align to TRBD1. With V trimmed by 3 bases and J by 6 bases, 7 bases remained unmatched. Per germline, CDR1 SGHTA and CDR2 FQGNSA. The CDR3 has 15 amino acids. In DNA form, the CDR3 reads TGTGCCAGCAGCTTGGACAGGGGGATTAAGAATGGCTACACCTTC. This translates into CASSLDRGIKNGYTF.

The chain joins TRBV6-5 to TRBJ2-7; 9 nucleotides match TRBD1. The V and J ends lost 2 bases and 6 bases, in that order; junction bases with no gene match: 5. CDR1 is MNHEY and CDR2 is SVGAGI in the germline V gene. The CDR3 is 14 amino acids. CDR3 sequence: CASSYAGQGREQYF. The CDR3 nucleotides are TGTGCCAGCAGTTACGCGGGACAGGGTCGCGAGCAGTACTTC.

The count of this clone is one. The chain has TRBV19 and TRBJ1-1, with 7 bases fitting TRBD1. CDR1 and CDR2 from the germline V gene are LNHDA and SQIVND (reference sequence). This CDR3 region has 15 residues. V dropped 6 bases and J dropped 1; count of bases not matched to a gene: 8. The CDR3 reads CASRIQTGPNTEAFF. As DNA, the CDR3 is TGTGCCAGTAGAATCCAGACAGGGCCGAACACTGAAGCTTTCTTT.

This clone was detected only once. The CDR3 loop reads CASKEPPFVYTF. The CDR3 DNA follows: TGTGCCAGCAAGGAGCCTCCTTTCGTCTACACCTTC. The chain is built from TRBV28 and TRBJ1-2, with no clear D. The germline V and J ends were trimmed by 7 bases and 10 bases, with 16 bases remaining between them. The CDR3 contains 12 residues. Per the germline V gene, CDR1 is MDHEN and CDR2 is SYDVKM.

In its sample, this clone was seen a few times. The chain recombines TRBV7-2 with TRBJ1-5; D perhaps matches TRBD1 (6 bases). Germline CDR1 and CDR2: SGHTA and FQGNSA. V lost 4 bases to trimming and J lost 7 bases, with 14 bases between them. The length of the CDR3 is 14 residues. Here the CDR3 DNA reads TGTGCCAGCAGCTATTACAGGGCGGACCAGCCCCAGCATTTT. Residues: CASSYYRADQPQHF.

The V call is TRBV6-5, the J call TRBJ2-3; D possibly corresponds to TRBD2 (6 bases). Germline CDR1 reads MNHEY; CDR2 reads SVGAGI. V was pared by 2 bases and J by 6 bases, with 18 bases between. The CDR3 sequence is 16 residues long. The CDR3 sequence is CASSYGMTRGQDTQYF. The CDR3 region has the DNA TGTGCCAGCAGTTACGGTATGACTAGAGGGCAGGATACGCAGTATTTT.

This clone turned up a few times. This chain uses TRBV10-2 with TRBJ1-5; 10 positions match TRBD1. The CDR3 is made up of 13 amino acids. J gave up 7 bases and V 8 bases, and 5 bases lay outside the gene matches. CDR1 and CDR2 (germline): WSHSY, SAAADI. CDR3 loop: CASQDRGEQPQHF. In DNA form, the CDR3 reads TGCGCCAGCCAGGACAGGGGGGAACAGCCCCAGCATTTT.

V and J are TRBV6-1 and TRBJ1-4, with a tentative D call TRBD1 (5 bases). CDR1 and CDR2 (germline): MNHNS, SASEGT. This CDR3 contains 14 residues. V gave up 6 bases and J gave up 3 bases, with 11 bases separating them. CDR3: CASRLGGANEKLFF. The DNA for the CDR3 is TGTGCCAGCAGACTGGGGGGTGCTAATGAAAAACTGTTTTTT.

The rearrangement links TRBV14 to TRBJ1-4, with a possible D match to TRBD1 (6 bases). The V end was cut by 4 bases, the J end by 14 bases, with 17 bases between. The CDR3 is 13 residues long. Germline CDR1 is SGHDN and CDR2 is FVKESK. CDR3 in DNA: TGTGCCAGCAGCCTAATTTCAGGGGCCGGGCTGTTTTTT. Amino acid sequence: CASSLISGAGLFF.

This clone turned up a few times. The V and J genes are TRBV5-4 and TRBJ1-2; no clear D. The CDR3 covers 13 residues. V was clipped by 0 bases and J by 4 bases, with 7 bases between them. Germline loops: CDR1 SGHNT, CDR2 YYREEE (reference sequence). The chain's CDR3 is CASSLDPGYGYTF. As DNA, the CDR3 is TGTGCCAGCAGCTTGGATCCCGGCTATGGCTACACCTTC.

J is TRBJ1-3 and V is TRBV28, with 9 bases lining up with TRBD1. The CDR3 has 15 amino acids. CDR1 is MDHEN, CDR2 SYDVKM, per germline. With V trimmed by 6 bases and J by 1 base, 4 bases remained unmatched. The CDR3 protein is CASRRTGDSGNTIYF. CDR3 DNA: TGTGCCAGCAGACGGACAGGGGATTCTGGAAACACCATATATTTT.